This T cell receptor beta chain was identified during a study of blood T cell repertoires in COVID-19. Study information: Sources were T cells, B-cell-depleted T cells, or PBMCs; the material itself was cDNA or gDNA.

Assay: immunoSEQ multiplex PCR; the TCRdb copy retains only in-frame clones and omits some. The sample includes over 35,000 clones, 70% to 85% seen only once; the top ten take less than 25%. The CDR3 is 12 residues long. Germline CDR1 reads SQVTM; CDR2 reads ANQGSEA. The J segment lost 5 bases and the V segment lost 3 bases, leaving 4 bases of the junction unmatched. V and J are TRBV29-1 and TRBJ2-7; 7 bases line up with TRBD1. Sequencing used peripheral blood. This clonotype was obtained from a human donor with acute or convalescent COVID-19. The donor label of this sample is uncertain. The CDR3 protein is CSVDQGVDEQYF. Here the CDR3 DNA reads TGCAGCGTTGACCAGGGGGTGGACGAGCAGTACTTC.